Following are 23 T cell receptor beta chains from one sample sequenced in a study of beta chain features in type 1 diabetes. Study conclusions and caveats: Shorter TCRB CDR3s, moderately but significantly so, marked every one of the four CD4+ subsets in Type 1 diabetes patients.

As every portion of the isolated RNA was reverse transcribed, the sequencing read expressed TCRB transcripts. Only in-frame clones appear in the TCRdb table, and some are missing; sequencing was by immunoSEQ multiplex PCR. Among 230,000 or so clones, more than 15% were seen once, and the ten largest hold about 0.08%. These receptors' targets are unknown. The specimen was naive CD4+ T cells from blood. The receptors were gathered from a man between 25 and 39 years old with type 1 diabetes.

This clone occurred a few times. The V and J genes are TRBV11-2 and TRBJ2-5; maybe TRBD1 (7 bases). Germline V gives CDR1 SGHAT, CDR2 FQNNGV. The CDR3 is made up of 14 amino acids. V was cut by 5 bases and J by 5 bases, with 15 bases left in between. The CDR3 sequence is CASSPDRAGETQYF. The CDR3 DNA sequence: TGTGCCAGCAGCCCCGACAGGGCGGGGGAGACCCAGTACTTC.

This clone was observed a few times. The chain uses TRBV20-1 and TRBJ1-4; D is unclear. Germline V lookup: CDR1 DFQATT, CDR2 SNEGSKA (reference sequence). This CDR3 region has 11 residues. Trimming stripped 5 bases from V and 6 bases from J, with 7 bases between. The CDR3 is CSAAVDEKLFF. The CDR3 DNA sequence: TGCAGTGCTGCGGTAGATGAAAAACTGTTTTTT.

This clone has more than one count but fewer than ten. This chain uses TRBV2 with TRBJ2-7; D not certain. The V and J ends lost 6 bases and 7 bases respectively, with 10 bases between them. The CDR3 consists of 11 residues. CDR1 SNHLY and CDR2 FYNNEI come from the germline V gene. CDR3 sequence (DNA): TGTGCCAGCAGGAACCTCGGGGAGCAGTACTTC. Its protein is CASRNLGEQYF.

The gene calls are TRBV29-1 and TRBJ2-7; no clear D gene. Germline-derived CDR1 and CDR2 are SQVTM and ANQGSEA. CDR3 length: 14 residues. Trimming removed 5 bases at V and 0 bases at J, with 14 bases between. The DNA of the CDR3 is TGCAGCGTTTCGACCCACATTAACTCCTACGAGCAGTACTTC. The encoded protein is CSVSTHINSYEQYF.

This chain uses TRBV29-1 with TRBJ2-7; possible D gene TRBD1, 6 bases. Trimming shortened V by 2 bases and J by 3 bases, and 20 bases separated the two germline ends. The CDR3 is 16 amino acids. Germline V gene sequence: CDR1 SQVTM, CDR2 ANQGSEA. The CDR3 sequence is CSVELGGGQKGYEQYF. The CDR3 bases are TGCAGCGTTGAACTTGGCGGCGGACAGAAGGGCTACGAGCAGTACTTC.

CDR3 sequence: CASSAEVGNQPQHF. The CDR3 nucleotides read TGTGCCAGCAGCGCAGAGGTGGGGAATCAGCCCCAGCATTTT. V and J are TRBV9 and TRBJ1-5; D unresolved. Per the germline V gene, CDR1 is SGDLS and CDR2 is YYNGEE. The CDR3 spans 14 residues. The V and J ends lost 3 bases and 4 bases respectively, with 11 bases between them.

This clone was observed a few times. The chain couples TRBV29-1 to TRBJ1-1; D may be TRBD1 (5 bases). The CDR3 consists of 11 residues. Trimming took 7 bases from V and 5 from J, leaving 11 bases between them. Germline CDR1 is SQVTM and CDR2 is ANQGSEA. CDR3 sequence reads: CSGGLTTEAFF. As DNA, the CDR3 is TGCAGCGGGGGGTTAACGACTGAAGCTTTCTTT.

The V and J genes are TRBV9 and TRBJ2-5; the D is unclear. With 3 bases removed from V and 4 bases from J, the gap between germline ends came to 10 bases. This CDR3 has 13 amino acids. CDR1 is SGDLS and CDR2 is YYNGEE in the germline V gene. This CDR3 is CASSADIRETQYF. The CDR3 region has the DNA TGTGCCAGCAGCGCTGACATTCGAGAGACCCAGTACTTC.

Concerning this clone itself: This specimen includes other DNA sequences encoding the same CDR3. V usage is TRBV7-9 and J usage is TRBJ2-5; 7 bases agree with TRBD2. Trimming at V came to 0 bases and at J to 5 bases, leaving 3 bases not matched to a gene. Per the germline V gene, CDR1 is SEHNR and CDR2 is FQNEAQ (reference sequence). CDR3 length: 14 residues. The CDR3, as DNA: TGTGCCAGCAGCTTAGCGGGAGCGGGGGAGACCCAGTACTTC. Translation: CASSLAGAGETQYF.

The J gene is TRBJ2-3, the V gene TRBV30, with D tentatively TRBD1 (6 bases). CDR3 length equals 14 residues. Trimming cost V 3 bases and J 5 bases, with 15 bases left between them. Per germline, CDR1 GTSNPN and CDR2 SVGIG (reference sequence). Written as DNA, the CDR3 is TGTGCCTGGAGCGTTCGACTGGGACAAGATACGCAGTATTTT. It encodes CAWSVRLGQDTQYF.

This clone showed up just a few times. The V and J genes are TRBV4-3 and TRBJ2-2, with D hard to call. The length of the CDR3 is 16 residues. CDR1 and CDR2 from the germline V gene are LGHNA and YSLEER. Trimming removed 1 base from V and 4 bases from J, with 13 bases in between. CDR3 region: CASSQAYSTITGELFF. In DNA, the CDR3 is TGCGCCAGCAGCCAAGCGTACTCCACCATCACCGGGGAGCTGTTTTTT.

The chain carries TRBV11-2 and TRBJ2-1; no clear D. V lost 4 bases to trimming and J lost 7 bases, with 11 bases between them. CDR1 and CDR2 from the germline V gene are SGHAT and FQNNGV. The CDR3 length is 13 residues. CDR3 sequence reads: CASSWLVDNEQFF. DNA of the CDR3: TGTGCCAGCAGCTGGCTCGTAGATAATGAGCAGTTCTTC.

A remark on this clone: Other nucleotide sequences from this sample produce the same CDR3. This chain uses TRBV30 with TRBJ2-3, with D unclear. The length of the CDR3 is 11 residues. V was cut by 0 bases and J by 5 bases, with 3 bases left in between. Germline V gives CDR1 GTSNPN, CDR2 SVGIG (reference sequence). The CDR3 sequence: CAWSVQDTQYF. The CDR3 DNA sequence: TGTGCCTGGAGTGTACAAGATACGCAGTATTTT.

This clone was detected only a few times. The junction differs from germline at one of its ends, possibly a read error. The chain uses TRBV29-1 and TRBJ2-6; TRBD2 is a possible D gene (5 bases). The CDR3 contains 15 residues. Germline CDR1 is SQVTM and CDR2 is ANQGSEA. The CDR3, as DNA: TGCCGCGTTGCAGCGGTCCTCTCTGGGGCCAACGTCCTGACTTTC. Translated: CRVAAVLSGANVLTF.

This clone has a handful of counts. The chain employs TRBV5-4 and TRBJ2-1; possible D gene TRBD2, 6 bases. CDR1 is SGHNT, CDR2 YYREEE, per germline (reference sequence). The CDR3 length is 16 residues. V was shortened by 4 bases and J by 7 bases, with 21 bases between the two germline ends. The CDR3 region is CASSPEPGLRINEQFF. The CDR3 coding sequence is TGTGCCAGCAGCCCTGAGCCGGGACTGAGAATTAATGAGCAGTTCTTC.

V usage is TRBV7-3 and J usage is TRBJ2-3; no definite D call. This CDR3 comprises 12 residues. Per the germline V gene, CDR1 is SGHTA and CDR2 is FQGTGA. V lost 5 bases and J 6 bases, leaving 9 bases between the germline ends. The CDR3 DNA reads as TGTGCCAGCAGCCAACAGAAGGATACGCAGTATTTT. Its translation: CASSQQKDTQYF.

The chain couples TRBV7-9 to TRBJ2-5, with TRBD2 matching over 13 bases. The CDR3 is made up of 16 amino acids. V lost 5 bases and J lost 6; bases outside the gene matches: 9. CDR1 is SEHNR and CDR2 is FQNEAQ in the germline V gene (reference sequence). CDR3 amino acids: CASSQAATSGRQTQYF. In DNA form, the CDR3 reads TGTGCCAGCAGCCAAGCCGCGACTAGCGGGAGGCAGACCCAGTACTTC.

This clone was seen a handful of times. The CDR3 is CASSSGLAGVQEQFF. Written as DNA, the CDR3 is TGTGCCAGCAGCTCTGGACTAGCGGGAGTCCAGGAGCAGTTCTTC. The chain couples TRBV7-8 to TRBJ2-1, with 13 bases fitting TRBD2. V lost 4 bases and J lost 10; bases outside the gene matches: 7. The germline gives CDR1 SGHVS, CDR2 FQNEAQ. The CDR3 consists of 15 residues.

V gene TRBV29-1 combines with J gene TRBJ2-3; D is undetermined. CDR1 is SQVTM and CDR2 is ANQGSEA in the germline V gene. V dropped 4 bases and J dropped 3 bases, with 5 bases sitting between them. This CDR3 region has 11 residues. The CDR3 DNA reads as TGCAGCGTTGTGGGTACAGATACGCAGTATTTT. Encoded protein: CSVVGTDTQYF.

The CDR3 is CASGQGVTDTQYF. The CDR3 bases are TGTGCCAGCGGCCAGGGGGTCACAGATACGCAGTATTTT. The chain is built from TRBV6-5 and TRBJ2-3; 7 nucleotides agree with TRBD1. Germline CDR1 MNHEY, CDR2 SVGAGI. V was pared by 8 bases and J by 2 bases, with 4 bases of the junction left unmatched. This CDR3 is built from 13 residues.

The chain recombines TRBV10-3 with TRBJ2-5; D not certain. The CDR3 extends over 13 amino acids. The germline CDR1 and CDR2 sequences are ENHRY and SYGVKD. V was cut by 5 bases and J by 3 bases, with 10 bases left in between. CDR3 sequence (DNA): TGTGCCATCAGTTTCTCGCGAAAAGAGACCCAGTACTTC. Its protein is CAISFSRKETQYF.

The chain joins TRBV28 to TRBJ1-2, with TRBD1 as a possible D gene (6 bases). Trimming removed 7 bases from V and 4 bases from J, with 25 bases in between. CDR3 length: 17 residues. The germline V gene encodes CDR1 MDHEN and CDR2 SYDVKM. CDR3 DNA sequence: TGTGCCAGCACCTATGGGGGGGGCGGAAAGCCGGCCTATGGCTACACCTTC. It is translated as CASTYGGGGKPAYGYTF.

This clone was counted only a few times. CDR3 residues: CASSGAASAQYF. DNA of the CDR3: TGTGCCAGCTCAGGTGCCGCCTCCGCGCAGTACTTC. The J gene is TRBJ2-7, the V gene TRBV18; no clear D. V shed 5 bases and J shed 9 bases, with 14 bases lying between them. CDR3 size: 12 residues. Germline V gene data show CDR1 as KGHSH and CDR2 as LQKENI. Variable domain in full (rest from reference TRBV18 and TRBJ2-7): NAGVMQNPRHLVRRRGQEARLRCSPMKGHSHVYWYRQLPEEGLKFMVYLQKENIIDESGMPKERFSAEFPKEGPSILRIQQVVRGDSAAYFCASSGAASAQYFGPGTRLTVT.